This T cell receptor beta chain was sequenced for a study of T-cell reconstitution after alpha-beta-depleted transplantation in children. Trimming cost V 4 bases and J 3 bases, with 10 bases left between them. This CDR3 has 14 residues. Germline CDR1 is SGHVS and CDR2 is FQNEAQ. Unique molecular identifiers were incorporated when the TCRbeta library was constructed. TCRdb re-called the PCR reads through MiXCR, storing one row per CDR3 protein. This sample has about 540,000 distinct CDR3 sequences, with approximately 16% found just once. This chain joins TRBV7-8 and TRBJ2-1, with D perhaps TRBD1 (5 bases). This TCR was sampled from a human donor who donated a stem cell graft to a child with acute lymphoblastic leukemia. Specimen: PBMCs from the stem cell graft donor, collected from the stem cell graft. CDR3 sequence (DNA): TGTGCCAGCAGCTCAGACAGCTACTACAATGAGCAGTTCTTC. It specifies CASSSDSYYNEQFF.